Detailed here is one T cell receptor (beta chain). This sample is part of a study of shared clonotypes between healthy human individuals. Across the study: Donors were a couple of women and a few men aged 18 to 49. Three plates were used per donor for CD4 naive, three for CD4 memory, two for CD8 naive and one for CD8 memory.

V was shortened by 0 bases and J by 7 bases, with 9 bases between the two germline ends. Germline CDR1 is MGHRA and CDR2 is YSYEKL. The CDR3 is 14 residues long. Every immunoSEQ plate was one replicate of a subset's evenly spread DNA. Repertoires were generated with immunoSEQ multiplex PCR, while TCRdb's copy carries only in-frame clones and drops some. The table records some 1 million clones, around 75% of them present only once. Sequenced: memory CD4+ T cells sorted from blood. Stated subset: CD45RA-negative fraction. The gene calls are TRBV4-1 and TRBJ2-2; unclear D gene. This sequence was found in a man aged 18 to 35 in good health. In DNA form, the CDR3 reads TGCGCCAGCAGCCAAGACCTACGAATCGGGGAGCTGTTTTTT. This sequence encodes CASSQDLRIGELFF.